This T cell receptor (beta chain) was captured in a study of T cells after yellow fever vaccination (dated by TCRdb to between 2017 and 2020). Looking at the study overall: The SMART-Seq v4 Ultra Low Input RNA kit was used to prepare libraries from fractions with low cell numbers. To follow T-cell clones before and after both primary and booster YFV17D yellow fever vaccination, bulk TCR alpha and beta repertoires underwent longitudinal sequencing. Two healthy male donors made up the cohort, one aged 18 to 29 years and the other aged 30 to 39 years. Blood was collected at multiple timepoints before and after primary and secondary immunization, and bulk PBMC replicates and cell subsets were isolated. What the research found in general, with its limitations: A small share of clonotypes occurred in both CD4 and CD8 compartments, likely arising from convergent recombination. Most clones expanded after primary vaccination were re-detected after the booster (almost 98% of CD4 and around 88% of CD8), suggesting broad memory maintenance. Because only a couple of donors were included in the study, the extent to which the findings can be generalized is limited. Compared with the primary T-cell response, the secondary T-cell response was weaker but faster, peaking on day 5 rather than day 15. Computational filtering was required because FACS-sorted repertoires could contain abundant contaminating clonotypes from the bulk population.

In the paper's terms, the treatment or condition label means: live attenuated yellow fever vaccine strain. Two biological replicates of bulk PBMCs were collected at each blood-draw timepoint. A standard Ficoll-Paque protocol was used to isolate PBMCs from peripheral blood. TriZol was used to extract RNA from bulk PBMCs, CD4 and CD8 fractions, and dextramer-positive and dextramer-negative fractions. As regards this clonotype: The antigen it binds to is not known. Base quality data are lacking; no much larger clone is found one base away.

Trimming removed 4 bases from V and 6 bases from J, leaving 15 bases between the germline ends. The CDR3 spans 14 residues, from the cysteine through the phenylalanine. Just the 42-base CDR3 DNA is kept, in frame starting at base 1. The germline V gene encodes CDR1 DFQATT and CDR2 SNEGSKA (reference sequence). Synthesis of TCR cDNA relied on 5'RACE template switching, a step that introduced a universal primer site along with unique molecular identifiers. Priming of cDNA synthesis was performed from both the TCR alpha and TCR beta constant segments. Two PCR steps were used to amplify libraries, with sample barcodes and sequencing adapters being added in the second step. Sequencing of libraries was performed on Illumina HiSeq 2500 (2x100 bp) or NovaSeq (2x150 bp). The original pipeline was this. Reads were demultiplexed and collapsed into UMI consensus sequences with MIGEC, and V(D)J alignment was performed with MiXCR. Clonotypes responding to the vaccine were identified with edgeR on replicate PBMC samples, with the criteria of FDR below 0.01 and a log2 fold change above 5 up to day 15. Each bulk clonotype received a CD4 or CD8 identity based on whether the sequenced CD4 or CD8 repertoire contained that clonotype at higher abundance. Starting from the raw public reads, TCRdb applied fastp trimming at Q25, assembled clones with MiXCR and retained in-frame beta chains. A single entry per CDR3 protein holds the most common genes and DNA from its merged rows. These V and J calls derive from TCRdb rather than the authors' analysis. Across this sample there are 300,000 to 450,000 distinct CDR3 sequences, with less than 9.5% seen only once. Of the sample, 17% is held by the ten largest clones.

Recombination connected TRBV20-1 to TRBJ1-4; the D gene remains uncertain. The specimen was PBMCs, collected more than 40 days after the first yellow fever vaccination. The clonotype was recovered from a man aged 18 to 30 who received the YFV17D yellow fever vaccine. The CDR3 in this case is CSATDPRADEKLFF. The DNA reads TGCAGTGCTACGGATCCGCGGGCGGATGAAAAACTGTTTTTT.